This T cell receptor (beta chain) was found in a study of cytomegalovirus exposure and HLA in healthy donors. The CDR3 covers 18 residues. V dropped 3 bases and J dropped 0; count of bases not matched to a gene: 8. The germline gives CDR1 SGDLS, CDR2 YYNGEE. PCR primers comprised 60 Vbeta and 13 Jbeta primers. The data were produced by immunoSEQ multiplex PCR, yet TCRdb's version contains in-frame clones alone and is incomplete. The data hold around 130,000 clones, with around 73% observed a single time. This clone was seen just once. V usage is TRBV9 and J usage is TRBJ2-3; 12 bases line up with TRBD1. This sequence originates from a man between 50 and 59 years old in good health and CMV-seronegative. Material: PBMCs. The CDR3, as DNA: TGTGCCAGCAGCGAGGGACAGGGGGCGTTCATCAGCACAGATACGCAGTATTTT. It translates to CASSEGQGAFISTDTQYF.